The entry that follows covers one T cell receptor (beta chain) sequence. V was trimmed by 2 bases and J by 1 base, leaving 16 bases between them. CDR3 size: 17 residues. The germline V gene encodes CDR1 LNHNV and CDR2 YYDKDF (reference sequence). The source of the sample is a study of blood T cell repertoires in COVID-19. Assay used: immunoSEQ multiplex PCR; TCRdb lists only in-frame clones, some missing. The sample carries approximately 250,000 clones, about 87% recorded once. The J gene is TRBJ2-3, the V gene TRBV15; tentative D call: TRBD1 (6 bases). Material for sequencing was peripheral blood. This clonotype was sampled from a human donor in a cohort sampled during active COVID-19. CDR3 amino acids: CATSRNNRVSGTDTQYF. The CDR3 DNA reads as TGTGCCACCAGCAGAAATAACAGGGTATCAGGCACAGATACGCAGTATTTT.